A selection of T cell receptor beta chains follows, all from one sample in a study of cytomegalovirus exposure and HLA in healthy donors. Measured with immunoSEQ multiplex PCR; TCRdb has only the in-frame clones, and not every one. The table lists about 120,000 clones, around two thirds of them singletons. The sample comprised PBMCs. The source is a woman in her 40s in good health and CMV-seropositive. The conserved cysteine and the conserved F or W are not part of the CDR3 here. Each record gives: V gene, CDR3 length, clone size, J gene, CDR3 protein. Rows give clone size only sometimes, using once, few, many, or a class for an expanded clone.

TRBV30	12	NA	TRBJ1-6	AWKVGSYNSPLH
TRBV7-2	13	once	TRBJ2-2	ASSWTGTLTGELF
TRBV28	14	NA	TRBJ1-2	ASSLLGGRTNYGYT
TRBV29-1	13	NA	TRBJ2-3	SPVLTSGGTDTQY
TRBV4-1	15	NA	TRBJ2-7	ASSQATGGDVAYEQY
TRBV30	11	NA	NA	AWSFGQSYEQY
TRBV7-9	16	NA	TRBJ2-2	ASSPRSLTSQNTGELF
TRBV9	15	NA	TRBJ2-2	ASSVLPSGIIAGELF
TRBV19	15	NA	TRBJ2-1	ASSVSGTSGELWEQF
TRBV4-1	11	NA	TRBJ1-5	ASSQGRGQPQH
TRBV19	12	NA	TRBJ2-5	ASSFESTRETQY
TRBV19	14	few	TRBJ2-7	ASSVAGATISYEQY
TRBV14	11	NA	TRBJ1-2	ASSQSLNYGYT
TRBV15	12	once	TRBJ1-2	ATSAGQGDYGYT
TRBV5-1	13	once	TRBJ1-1	ASSQKMGQGTEAF
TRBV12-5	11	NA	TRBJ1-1	ASGWQRGSEAF
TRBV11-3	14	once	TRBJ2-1	ASSLESAEGANEQF
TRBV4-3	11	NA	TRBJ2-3	ASSQDPRDTQY
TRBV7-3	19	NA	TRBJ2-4	ASANKGDRGRAMSAKNIQY
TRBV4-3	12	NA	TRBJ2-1	ASSQEDDGDGQF
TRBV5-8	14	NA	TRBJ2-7	ASSLTFTSGRLFQY
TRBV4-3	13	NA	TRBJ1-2	ASSQDAGTTYGYT
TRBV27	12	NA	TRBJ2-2	ASSPGAELGELF
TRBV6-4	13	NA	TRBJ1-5	ASSDPVNSNQPQH
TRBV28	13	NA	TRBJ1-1	ASTPHGGENTEAF
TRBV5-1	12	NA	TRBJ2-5	ASSYNSNQETQY
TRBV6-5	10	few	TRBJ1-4	ASRTGFEKLF
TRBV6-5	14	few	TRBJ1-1	ASSYSRVSMNTEAF
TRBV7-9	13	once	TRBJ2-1	ASSLRDTPYNEQF
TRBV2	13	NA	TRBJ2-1	ASSVAGGPYNEQF
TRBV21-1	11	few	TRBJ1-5	ASSNEWNQPQH
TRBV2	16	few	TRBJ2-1	ASSESGRGLARLNEQF
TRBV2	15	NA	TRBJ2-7	ASIGLAGGGSSYEQY
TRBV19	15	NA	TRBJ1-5	ASSIRDRGRRVQPQH
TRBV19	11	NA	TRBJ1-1	ASSRRGNTEAF
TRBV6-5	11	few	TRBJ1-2	ASRTRTHYGYT
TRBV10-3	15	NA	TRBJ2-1	AISENEGQGAYNEQF
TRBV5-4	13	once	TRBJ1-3	ASSPRQGEGNTIY
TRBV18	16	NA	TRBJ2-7	ASSLRQDRNRKSYEQY
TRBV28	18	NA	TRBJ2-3	ASSSMATSGQSFFTDTQY
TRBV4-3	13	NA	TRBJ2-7	ASSPRLDRSDEQY
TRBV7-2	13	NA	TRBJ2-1	ASSSPSGSFNEQF
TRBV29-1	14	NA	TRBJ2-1	SVWTSGQDSYNEQF
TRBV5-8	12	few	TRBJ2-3	ASKGDTRTDTQY
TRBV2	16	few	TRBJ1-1	ASSVAGTGVRRDTEAF
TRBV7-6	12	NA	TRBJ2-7	ASSPTSGSYEQY
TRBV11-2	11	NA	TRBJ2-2	ASSFPYTGELF
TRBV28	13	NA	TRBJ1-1	ASSFGGGRNTEAF
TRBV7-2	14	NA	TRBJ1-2	ASSTGEPLEFEGYT
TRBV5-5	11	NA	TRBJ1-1	ASSESVNTEAF
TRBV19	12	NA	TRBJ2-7	ATRSQGLPYEQY
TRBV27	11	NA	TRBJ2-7	ASSSTSQGEQY
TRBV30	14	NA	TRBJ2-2	AYLLAGGRIGGELF